The 22 T cell receptor beta chains below come from one sample, sequenced in a study of blood T cell repertoires in COVID-19. Here immunoSEQ multiplex PCR was the method, and the copy in TCRdb shows in-frame clones only, minus some. The sample lists 200,000 to 250,000 clones, 84% occurring once. Sequenced material: peripheral blood. The receptor source for this set is a man aged 45-65 years with acute or convalescent COVID-19.

About this clone: Additional DNA sequences in this sample encode the identical CDR3. The chain recombines TRBV5-6 with TRBJ2-7; tentative D call: TRBD1 (6 bases). The CDR3 covers 12 residues. Trimming took off 0 bases at V and 7 bases at J, with 8 bases between the two ends. Germline CDR1 is SGHDT and CDR2 is YYEEEE. CDR3 coding DNA: TGTGCCAGCAGCTTGGGGACAGCAGAGCAGTACTTC. This codes for CASSLGTAEQYF.

V usage is TRBV5-8 and J usage is TRBJ2-3; D remains ambiguous. With 0 bases removed from V and 3 bases from J, the gap between germline ends came to 11 bases. CDR1 and CDR2 from the germline V gene are SGHTS and YDEGEE. CDR3 size: 15 residues. The CDR3 DNA reads as TGTGCCAGCAGCTTGGGACGGGTCGCAACAGATACGCAGTATTTT. Amino acid sequence: CASSLGRVATDTQYF.

This clone was observed once. The V call is TRBV24-1, the J call TRBJ2-7, with TRBD1 matching 7 bases. This CDR3 spans 13 amino acids. V gave up 5 bases and J gave up 2 bases; unmatched junction bases: 2. CDR1 and CDR2 (germline): KGHDR, SFDVKD. For the CDR3, the DNA is TGTGCCACCAGTGGGGACAGCCCCTACGAGCAGTACTTC. Amino acid sequence: CATSGDSPYEQYF.

This rearrangement joins TRBV11-2 to TRBJ2-1; the match to TRBD1 covers 9 bases. The germline CDR1 and CDR2 sequences are SGHAT and FQNNGV. The CDR3 runs to 15 residues. The ends lost 5 bases at V and 0 bases at J; junction bases unmatched: 2. The CDR3 region is CASSADRGSYNEQFF. In nucleotides, the CDR3 is TGTGCCAGCAGCGCGGACAGGGGCTCCTACAATGAGCAGTTCTTC.

V gene TRBV16 combines with J gene TRBJ1-5; no clear D. Trimming left V 1 base short and J 0 bases short, with 10 bases between. Germline CDR1 and CDR2: KGHSY and FQNENV. The CDR3 consists of 16 residues. The CDR3 DNA is TGTGCCAGCAGCCAATTTGTGGAGGCTAGCAATCAGCCCCAGCATTTT. The encoded protein is CASSQFVEASNQPQHF.

In DNA, the CDR3 is TGTGCCACCAGTGGTGGGCCCGGACAGGGGGCTTTAGGTGAGCAGTTCTTC. Translated, it gives CATSGGPGQGALGEQFF. The rearrangement joins TRBV24-1 to TRBJ2-1; 11 positions match TRBD1. J gave up 9 bases and V 5 bases, and 14 bases lay outside the gene matches. The CDR3 covers 17 residues. The germline V gene has CDR1 KGHDR and CDR2 SFDVKD.

The genes are TRBV10-1 and TRBJ1-5, with D unresolved. Trimming shortened V by 2 bases and J by 3 bases, and 5 bases separated the two germline ends. The V gene's germline CDR1 is WNHNN and CDR2 SYGVQD (reference sequence). This CDR3 has 13 residues. The CDR3 here is CASSEGLNQPQHF. Here the CDR3 DNA reads TGCGCCAGCAGTGAGGGACTCAATCAGCCCCAGCATTTT.

The CDR3 DNA sequence: TGTGCCAGCAGCCTGACTAGCGGGGGGTTCACGCAGTATTTT. Protein sequence: CASSLTSGGFTQYF. The gene calls are TRBV27 and TRBJ2-3, with 13 positions matching TRBD2. Looked up from germline, CDR1 is MNHEY and CDR2 is SMNVEV (reference sequence). The V segment lost 6 bases and the J segment 9 bases; nucleotides outside the gene matches: 6. The CDR3 extends over 14 amino acids.

The V and J genes are TRBV6-5 and TRBJ1-3; D remains ambiguous. Germline V gene lookup returns CDR1 MNHEY and CDR2 SVGAGI. This CDR3 spans 15 amino acids. Trimming stripped 6 bases from V and 0 bases from J, with 12 bases between. Here the CDR3 reads CASSTDWYSGNTIYF. The CDR3 DNA follows: TGTGCCAGCAGCACCGACTGGTACTCTGGAAACACCATATATTTT.

The V and J genes are TRBV7-6 and TRBJ1-1, with D hard to call. V was cut by 5 bases and J by 0 bases, with 10 bases left in between. The germline CDR1 and CDR2 sequences are SGHVS and FNYEAQ. The CDR3 is 14 amino acids. CDR3 DNA: TGTGCCAGCAGCCCCACGGGAGTGAACACTGAAGCTTTCTTT. This encodes CASSPTGVNTEAFF. Variable domain in full (rest from reference TRBV7-6 and TRBJ1-1): GAGVSQSPRYKVTKRGQDVALRCDPISGHVSLYWYRQALGQGPEFLTYFNYEAQQDKSGLPNDRFSAERPEGSISTLTIQRTEQRDSAMYRCASSPTGVNTEAFFGQGTRLTVV.

This chain connects TRBV7-6 to TRBJ1-1; 7 bases map to TRBD1. The junction had 2 bases not matched to a gene; V was cut back by 4 bases and J by 0 bases. Germline assignment: CDR1 SGHVS and CDR2 FNYEAQ. CDR3 length: 14 amino acids. The CDR3 loop is CASSSGQMNTEAFF. CDR3 sequence (DNA): TGTGCCAGCAGCTCGGGACAGATGAACACTGAAGCTTTCTTT.

The V gene is TRBV7-9, the J gene TRBJ1-4; no definite D call. This CDR3 spans 14 amino acids. Trimming shortened V by 5 bases and J by 0 bases, and 7 bases separated the two germline ends. Germline-derived CDR1 and CDR2 are SEHNR and FQNEAQ (reference sequence). CDR3 protein: CASSQVATNEKLFF. As DNA, the CDR3 is TGTGCCAGCAGCCAGGTCGCAACTAATGAAAAACTGTTTTTT.

V and J are TRBV24-1 and TRBJ2-3; a possible D gene is TRBD1 (6 bases). This CDR3 has 15 amino acids. Germline CDR1 reads KGHDR; CDR2 reads SFDVKD. V was trimmed by 5 bases and J by 5 bases, leaving 16 bases between them. CDR3 in amino acids: CATSGTPQGIDTQYF. The CDR3, as DNA: TGTGCCACCAGTGGGACTCCACAGGGAATAGATACGCAGTATTTT.

The V call is TRBV7-2, the J call TRBJ2-7; a possible D gene is TRBD2 (5 bases). The CDR3 is 16 residues long. V gave up 3 bases and J gave up 3 bases, with 18 bases separating them. CDR1 is SGHTA and CDR2 is FQGNSA in the germline V gene. The CDR3 here is CASSFFSSGRDYEQYF. CDR3 nucleotides: TGTGCCAGCAGCTTTTTTTCCAGCGGCCGAGACTACGAGCAGTACTTC.

The chain links TRBV7-9 to TRBJ1-2; D is uncertain. V lost 1 base and J 5 bases, leaving 11 bases between the germline ends. Per germline, CDR1 SEHNR and CDR2 FQNEAQ (reference sequence). This CDR3 region has 14 residues. CDR3 sequence (DNA): TGTGCCAGCAGCTTAGTACGGGAAGAGTATGGCTACACCTTC. As protein: CASSLVREEYGYTF.

V usage is TRBV20-1 and J usage is TRBJ1-2, with 10 positions matching TRBD1. Germline CDR1 reads DFQATT; CDR2 reads SNEGSKA (reference sequence). The junction had 1 base not matched to a gene; V was cut back by 5 bases and J by 7 bases. This CDR3 region has 11 residues. The CDR3 DNA sequence: TGCAGTGCTCGGACAGGGGGTGGCTACACCTTC. It translates to CSARTGGGYTF.

The chain recombines TRBV11-3 with TRBJ1-1; D not resolved. The CDR3 is made up of 14 amino acids. The germline gives CDR1 SGHNT, CDR2 YENEEA. V was clipped by 3 bases and J by 0 bases, with 8 bases between them. CDR3 region: CASSFDGMNTEAFF. DNA for the CDR3: TGTGCCAGCAGCTTCGACGGGATGAACACTGAAGCTTTCTTT.

V usage is TRBV5-4 and J usage is TRBJ2-7; possible D gene TRBD2, 6 bases. Germline loops: CDR1 SGHNT, CDR2 YYREEE (reference sequence). This CDR3 spans 14 amino acids. Trimming took 0 bases from V and 1 from J, leaving 8 bases between them. The CDR3 loop reads CASSLDGTSYEQYF. The DNA of the CDR3 is TGTGCCAGCAGCTTGGACGGGACTTCCTACGAGCAGTACTTC.

The V call is TRBV7-9, the J call TRBJ1-1; 8 bases match TRBD1. The J segment lost 5 bases and the V segment lost 5 bases, leaving 10 bases of the junction unmatched. Germline V gene data show CDR1 as SEHNR and CDR2 as FQNEAQ (reference sequence). This CDR3 region has 15 residues. CDR3 protein: CASSTLQGANTEAFF. Written as DNA, the CDR3 is TGTGCCAGCAGCACCCTTCAGGGGGCGAATACTGAAGCTTTCTTT. The complete variable domain, with remaining parts taken from reference TRBV7-9 and TRBJ1-1, reads DTGVSQNPRHKITKRGQNVTFRCDPISEHNRLYWYRQTLGQGPEFLTYFQNEAQLEKSRLLSDRFSAERPKGSFSTLEIQRTEQGDSAMYLCASSTLQGANTEAFFGQGTRLTVV.

The rearrangement links TRBV10-3 to TRBJ2-5, with D possibly matching TRBD1 (7 bases). The V end was cut by 3 bases, the J end by 1 base, with 12 bases between. CDR1 is ENHRY, CDR2 SYGVKD, per germline. This CDR3 comprises 15 residues. The CDR3 here is CAISERRGPQETQYF. CDR3 in DNA: TGTGCCATCAGTGAAAGGAGGGGGCCCCAAGAGACCCAGTACTTC.

V and J are TRBV4-1 and TRBJ1-5; 10 positions match TRBD1. The length of the CDR3 is 18 residues. Unmatched junction bases numbered 10, after V lost 1 base and J lost 4 bases. From germline, CDR1 is MGHRA and CDR2 YSYEKL. CDR3 residues: CASSQVWTGGTVNQPQHF. CDR3 nucleotide sequence: TGCGCCAGCAGCCAAGTGTGGACAGGGGGAACGGTAAATCAGCCCCAGCATTTT.

V is TRBV9 and J is TRBJ1-1, with 9 positions matching TRBD1. CDR1 is SGDLS and CDR2 is YYNGEE in the germline V gene. J gave up 3 bases and V 1 base, and 4 bases lay outside the gene matches. The CDR3 consists of 15 residues. CDR3 protein: CASSVTGGAYTEAFF. CDR3 nucleotide sequence: TGTGCCAGCAGCGTAACAGGGGGCGCTTACACTGAAGCTTTCTTT.